Given below is one TCR beta chain in context. Its specificity is unknown. The sample originates from a study of cytomegalovirus exposure and HLA in healthy donors. Study observations and caveats: CMV antigen specificity was confirmed in vitro for a few CMV-associated chains.

This CDR3 is built from 14 residues. The germline gives CDR1 MDHEN, CDR2 SYDVKM. V was cut by 3 bases and J by 8 bases, with 13 bases left in between. The study ran its PCR with 60 Vbeta and 13 Jbeta primers. The protocol was immunoSEQ multiplex PCR, while the TCRdb copy is restricted to in-frame clones and leaves out a portion. The sample records some 150,000 clones, approximately 78% being singletons. This receptor was obtained from a woman in her 50s in good health and CMV-seropositive. Sequencing was performed on PBMCs. V gene TRBV28 combines with J gene TRBJ1-4; D is possibly TRBD1 (6 bases). The CDR3, as DNA: TGTGCCAGCAGTTTCTCAGGGGTGCGCGAAAAACTGTTTTTT. Encoded protein: CASSFSGVREKLFF.